The 10 T cell receptor beta chains reported below all come from one sample, sequenced in a study of blood T cell repertoires in COVID-19. The data were produced by immunoSEQ multiplex PCR, yet TCRdb's version contains in-frame clones alone and is incomplete. The sample shows about 150,000 clones, approximately 87% of them seen only once. Source material: peripheral blood. The receptors come from a man aged 50-60 years who had recovered from COVID-19.

This chain joins TRBV5-4 and TRBJ2-5; 12 bases map to TRBD2. The trim removed 5 bases at V and 1 base at J, leaving 18 bases unmatched. The CDR3 totals 20 residues. CDR1 and CDR2 (germline): SGHNT, YYREEE (reference sequence). In nucleotides, the CDR3 is TGTGCCAGCAGGAATGGACCGATCGAAGGACTAGCGGGGTCCCAAGAGACCCAGTACTTC. It codes for CASRNGPIEGLAGSQETQYF.

J is TRBJ1-1 and V is TRBV2, with 10 bases lining up with TRBD1. V lost 4 bases and J lost 4; bases outside the gene matches: 6. This CDR3 contains 15 residues. Germline CDR1 reads SNHLY; CDR2 reads FYNNEI. The CDR3 DNA reads as TGTGCCAGCAGTGGGACAGGGGGTTCGGTCACTGAAGCTTTCTTT. Protein: CASSGTGGSVTEAFF.

CDR3 sequence (DNA): TGTGCCAGCAGTTTATTGGCTAGCGGGGGGGTGGATACGCAGTATTTT. Protein sequence: CASSLLASGGVDTQYF. This sequence joins TRBV27 and TRBJ2-3; 12 bases are shared with TRBD2. There are 16 residues in the CDR3. V dropped 1 base and J dropped 6; count of bases not matched to a gene: 5. The germline V gene has CDR1 MNHEY and CDR2 SMNVEV (reference sequence).

This chain connects TRBV7-2 to TRBJ2-2, with TRBD2 matching 11 bases. This CDR3 contains 15 residues. Per the germline V gene, CDR1 is SGHTA and CDR2 is FQGNSA. V lost 5 bases, J lost 5 bases, and 4 bases stayed unmatched. The CDR3 is CASSLGLAETGELFF. In DNA form, the CDR3 reads TGTGCCAGCAGCCTGGGACTAGCGGAGACCGGGGAGCTGTTTTTT.

The J gene is TRBJ1-1, the V gene TRBV7-2; 8 bases line up with TRBD1. This CDR3 spans 13 amino acids. Germline V CDR1 and CDR2: SGHTA, FQGNSA. V was pared by 5 bases and J by 4 bases, with 3 bases of the junction left unmatched. The CDR3 sequence is CASSTQGGTEAFF. The CDR3 nucleotides are TGTGCCAGCAGCACACAGGGGGGCACTGAAGCTTTCTTT.

The V and J genes are TRBV7-8 and TRBJ1-4, with 7 bases lining up with TRBD1. The V gene end was trimmed by 1 base and the J gene end by 3 bases; junction bases not matched to a gene: 5. Germline V gene data show CDR1 as SGHVS and CDR2 as FQNEAQ. The CDR3 has 16 amino acids. The CDR3 DNA is TGTGCCAGCAGCTTAGACGGGACAGCGTCTAATGAAAAACTGTTTTTT. Translation: CASSLDGTASNEKLFF.

The rearrangement links TRBV18 to TRBJ1-2; 9 bases fit TRBD1. There are 14 residues in the CDR3. Germline V gene data show CDR1 as KGHSH and CDR2 as LQKENI. The V gene end was trimmed by 3 bases and the J gene end by 7 bases; junction bases not matched to a gene: 6. The CDR3 loop reads CASSPITGGFGYTF. CDR3 DNA sequence: TGTGCCAGCTCACCCATAACAGGGGGCTTTGGCTACACCTTC.

The chain couples TRBV12-3 or TRBV12-4 to TRBJ2-5; D is ambiguous. The ends were cut back, 4 bases at V and 5 bases at J, with 8 bases in the middle. The length of the CDR3 is 12 residues. CDR3 in DNA: TGTGCCAGCAGTTCTCCTCGGGAGACCCAGTACTTC. It is translated as CASSSPRETQYF.

The rearrangement links TRBV12-3 or TRBV12-4 to TRBJ2-7; possible D gene TRBD1, 5 bases. V was pared by 5 bases and J by 3 bases, with 5 bases between. The CDR3 has 11 residues. The CDR3 DNA sequence: TGTGCCAGCAGTCAGGGCTACGAGCAGTACTTC. Translation: CASSQGYEQYF.

The chain links TRBV7-2 to TRBJ1-3; 7 bases fit TRBD1. This CDR3 has 15 amino acids. CDR1 and CDR2 from the germline V gene are SGHTA and FQGNSA. The junction had 4 bases not matched to a gene; V was cut back by 1 base and J by 4 bases. The CDR3 DNA is TGTGCCAGCAGCTTAGGACAGGGCGGCGGAAACACCATATATTTT. Encoded protein: CASSLGQGGGNTIYF.